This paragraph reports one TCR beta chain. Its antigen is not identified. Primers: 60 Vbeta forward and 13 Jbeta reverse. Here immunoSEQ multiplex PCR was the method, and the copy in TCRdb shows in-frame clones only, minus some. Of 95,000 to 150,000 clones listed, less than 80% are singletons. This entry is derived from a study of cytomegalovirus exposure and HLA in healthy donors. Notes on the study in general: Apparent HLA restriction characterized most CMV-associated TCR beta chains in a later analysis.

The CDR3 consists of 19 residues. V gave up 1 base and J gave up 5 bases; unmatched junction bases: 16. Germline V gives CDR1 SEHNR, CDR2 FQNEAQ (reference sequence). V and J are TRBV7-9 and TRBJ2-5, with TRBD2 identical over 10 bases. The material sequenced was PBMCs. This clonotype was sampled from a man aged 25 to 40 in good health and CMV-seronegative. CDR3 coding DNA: TGTGCCAGCAGCTTAGAGGGATGGCTAGCGGGGGCCGGCGGGGAGACCCAGTACTTC. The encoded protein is CASSLEGWLAGAGGETQYF.